Following are 21 T cell receptor beta chains from one sample sequenced in a study of cytomegalovirus exposure and HLA in healthy donors. In the PCR, 60 Vbeta and 13 Jbeta primers were used. TCRdb keeps only in-frame clones here, not all; method: immunoSEQ multiplex PCR. The data contain about 160,000 clones, roughly 87% of them singletons. Material: PBMCs. The source is a woman in her thirties in good health and CMV-seronegative.

The chain recombines TRBV28 with TRBJ2-6; no reliable D call. In germline, CDR1 is MDHEN, CDR2 SYDVKM. The germline V and J ends were trimmed by 6 bases and 1 base, with 7 bases remaining between them. The CDR3 is 14 amino acids. The chain's CDR3 is CASSIKSGANVLTF. The DNA of the CDR3 is TGTGCCAGCAGCATCAAATCTGGGGCCAACGTCCTGACTTTC.

The genes are TRBV19 and TRBJ1-2, with TRBD1 identical over 9 bases. V lost 5 bases and J lost 7; bases outside the gene matches: 8. The CDR3 is 14 residues long. CDR1 is LNHDA and CDR2 is SQIVND in the germline V gene (reference sequence). The CDR3: CASSPRTGVGGYTF. In DNA, the CDR3 is TGTGCCAGTAGTCCTCGGACAGGGGTGGGTGGCTACACCTTC.

This rearrangement joins TRBV5-1 to TRBJ1-5, with D unclear. Germline CDR1 SGHRS, CDR2 YFSETQ. Trimming removed 1 base at V and 5 bases at J, with 7 bases between. This CDR3 region has 13 residues. CDR3 sequence reads: CASSLMSDQPQHF. The CDR3 region has the DNA TGCGCCAGCAGCTTGATGTCAGATCAGCCCCAGCATTTT.

This chain links TRBV6-5 with TRBJ2-7, with D tentatively TRBD1 (6 bases). There are 14 residues in the CDR3. V lost 2 bases and J 3 bases, leaving 11 bases between the germline ends. Germline values: CDR1 MNHEY, CDR2 SVGAGI. The DNA for the CDR3 is TGTGCCAGCAGTTACCGGCCAGGGGTCTACGAGCAGTACTTC. Translation gives CASSYRPGVYEQYF.

This clone was seen a handful of times. The chain employs TRBV27 and TRBJ2-6; TRBD1 matches at 8 bases. This CDR3 contains 19 residues. The germline V gene encodes CDR1 MNHEY and CDR2 SMNVEV (reference sequence). V dropped 5 bases and J dropped 0; count of bases not matched to a gene: 12. DNA of the CDR3: TGTGCCAGCAGTCCTAAACAGGGGGTGAGGGTCTCTGGGGCCAACGTCCTGACTTTC. Translating it yields CASSPKQGVRVSGANVLTF.

This clone was seen just once. This chain connects TRBV10-3 to TRBJ2-3, with D perhaps TRBD1 (6 bases). Germline V gives CDR1 ENHRY, CDR2 SYGVKD. The CDR3 extends over 16 amino acids. V lost 10 bases and J lost 2, with 22 bases in between. CDR3 sequence: CATFEEDRRNTDTQYF. CDR3 bases: TGTGCCACCTTCGAGGAAGACAGGAGAAACACAGATACGCAGTATTTT.

The chain joins TRBV25-1 to TRBJ1-1, with TRBD1 as a possible D gene (5 bases). V was shortened by 2 bases and J by 11 bases, with 9 bases between the two germline ends. The CDR3 runs to 11 residues. Per the germline V gene, CDR1 is MGHDK and CDR2 is SYGVNS. CDR3 region: CASSEGGRAFF. The CDR3 DNA reads TGTGCCAGCAGTGAAGGGGGGAGGGCTTTCTTT.

CDR3 bases: TGTGCCAGCAGCTTAGACCTCCGCAGGGTGAACACTGAAGCTTTCTTT. Translated: CASSLDLRRVNTEAFF. This sequence joins TRBV11-2 and TRBJ1-1; a possible D gene is TRBD1 (5 bases). V was shortened by 0 bases and J by 0 bases, with 11 bases between the two germline ends. CDR3 length: 16 amino acids. Germline lookup yields CDR1 SGHAT and CDR2 FQNNGV.

This chain joins TRBV19 and TRBJ1-5, with D maybe TRBD1 (6 bases). Trimming shortened V by 3 bases and J by 6 bases, and 15 bases separated the two germline ends. Germline assignment: CDR1 LNHDA and CDR2 SQIVND (reference sequence). The CDR3 has 15 amino acids. As DNA, the CDR3 is TGTGCCAGTAGTATGGTCAGGGGAGGGGGTCAGCCCCAGCATTTT. As protein: CASSMVRGGGQPQHF.

The chain is built from TRBV13 and TRBJ2-2; weak D call: TRBD2 (6 bases). Trimming pared 4 bases from V and 0 bases from J, leaving 21 bases between. CDR1 PRHDT and CDR2 FYEKMQ come from the germline V gene (reference sequence). The CDR3 has 19 amino acids. The CDR3 DNA reads TGTGCCAGCAGCTACCTTCAAAGGACCCGGGACTCGAACACCGGGGAGCTGTTTTTT. It encodes CASSYLQRTRDSNTGELFF.

The chain recombines TRBV7-6 with TRBJ2-1; 12 positions match TRBD2. This CDR3 contains 15 residues. Germline trimming cut 6 bases from V and 6 bases from J; bases unmatched to any gene: 6. The germline V gene encodes CDR1 SGHVS and CDR2 FNYEAQ. CDR3 nucleotides: TGTGCCAGCAGTTGGACTAGCGGGGTTGGCAATGAGCAGTTCTTC. Its translation: CASSWTSGVGNEQFF.

The chain uses TRBV7-9 and TRBJ2-5; TRBD2 is a possible D gene (6 bases). V was shortened by 3 bases and J by 1 base, with 6 bases between the two germline ends. Germline V CDR1 and CDR2: SEHNR, FQNEAQ (reference sequence). The CDR3 consists of 13 residues. The CDR3 DNA reads TGTGCCAGCAGCTTCGGGGGCCAAGAGACCCAGTACTTC. Its protein is CASSFGGQETQYF.

This clone was seen only a few times. The V gene is TRBV6-1, the J gene TRBJ2-3; D is possibly TRBD2 (5 bases). The length of the CDR3 is 15 residues. The V end was cut by 6 bases, the J end by 2 bases, with 15 bases between. Germline V lookup: CDR1 MNHNS, CDR2 SASEGT. Here the CDR3 DNA reads TGTGCCAGCAGCGATGGCGGGCTAGCCACAGATACGCAGTATTTT. Translation: CASSDGGLATDTQYF.

This clone was seen a few times. This chain links TRBV27 with TRBJ2-7; 11 bases match TRBD2. The V gene's germline CDR1 is MNHEY and CDR2 SMNVEV (reference sequence). CDR3 length equals 18 residues. Unmatched junction bases numbered 7, after V lost 0 bases and J lost 0 bases. CDR3 DNA: TGTGCCAGCAGTTTATCGTATTGGACTAGCGGGCTCTCCTACGAGCAGTACTTC. It encodes CASSLSYWTSGLSYEQYF.

This sequence joins TRBV7-8 and TRBJ2-2, with D possibly matching TRBD1 (7 bases). The V end lost 7 bases, the J end lost 7 bases, and 10 bases lay between the germline ends. Germline loops: CDR1 SGHVS, CDR2 FQNEAQ. The CDR3 length is 12 residues. CDR3 amino acids: CASTQGGGELFF. In DNA, the CDR3 is TGTGCCAGCACCCAGGGGGGCGGGGAGCTGTTTTTT.

This sequence joins TRBV5-1 and TRBJ2-3; D call uncertain. This CDR3 contains 14 residues. Germline CDR1 reads SGHRS; CDR2 reads YFSETQ. V lost 4 bases and J 1 base, leaving 10 bases between the germline ends. The CDR3 DNA is TGCGCCAGCAGCCCATTAGAGGGCACAGATACGCAGTATTTT. It specifies CASSPLEGTDTQYF.

The rearrangement links TRBV30 to TRBJ2-5, with TRBD1 matching over 8 bases. The closer fit of TRBJ2-7 to the DNA end suggests the J call may be wrong. This CDR3 spans 12 amino acids. Germline CDR1 GTSNPN, CDR2 SVGIG (reference sequence). As DNA, the CDR3 is TGTGCCTGGGGGACAGGACCCTACGAGCAGTACTTC. Its translation is CAWGTGPYEQYF.

The chain links TRBV9 to TRBJ1-1; no clear D. The CDR3 covers 14 residues. Germline CDR1 SGDLS, CDR2 YYNGEE. V was cut by 4 bases and J by 6 bases, with 16 bases left in between. CDR3 DNA sequence: TGTGCCAGCAGCTCGGGAATGAGGACGGCTGAAGCTTTCTTT. It specifies CASSSGMRTAEAFF.

The V gene is TRBV6-5, the J gene TRBJ1-1, with D possibly being TRBD1 (5 bases). The germline V gene encodes CDR1 MNHEY and CDR2 SVGAGI. CDR3 length: 15 residues. The germline V and J ends were trimmed by 4 bases and 5 bases, with 17 bases remaining between them. As DNA, the CDR3 is TGTGCCAGCAGTTCCTCCCCCCAGGGTATTACTGAAGCTTTCTTT. This gives the protein CASSSSPQGITEAFF.

This chain uses TRBV6-6 with TRBJ1-6, with D possibly matching TRBD1 (5 bases). Trimming pared 7 bases from V and 0 bases from J, leaving 13 bases between. The CDR3 is 16 residues long. Germline V lookup: CDR1 MNHNY, CDR2 SVGAGI (reference sequence). CDR3 sequence (DNA): TGTGCCAGCACCAAGGGACTGCTCTCCTATAATTCACCCCTCCACTTT. Translating gives CASTKGLLSYNSPLHF.

The chain carries TRBV19 and TRBJ2-7; possibly TRBD2 for D (5 bases). Germline lookup yields CDR1 LNHDA and CDR2 SQIVND (reference sequence). CDR3 length equals 13 residues. V was cut by 5 bases and J by 5 bases, with 13 bases left in between. In DNA, the CDR3 is TGTGCCAGTAGTTCGGGATCCCCCAACGAGCAGTACTTC. It specifies CASSSGSPNEQYF.